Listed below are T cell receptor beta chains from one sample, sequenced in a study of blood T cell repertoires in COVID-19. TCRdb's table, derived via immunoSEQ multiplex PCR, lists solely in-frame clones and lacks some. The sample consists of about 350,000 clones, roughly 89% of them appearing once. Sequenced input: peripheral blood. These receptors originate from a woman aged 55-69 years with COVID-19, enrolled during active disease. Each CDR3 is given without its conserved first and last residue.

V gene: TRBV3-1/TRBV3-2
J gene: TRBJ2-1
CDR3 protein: ASSRGLAGGRYSYNEQF

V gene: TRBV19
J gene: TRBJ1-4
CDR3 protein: ASSSLTGGGEKLF

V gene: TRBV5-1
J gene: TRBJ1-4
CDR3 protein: ASSFTSSNEKLF

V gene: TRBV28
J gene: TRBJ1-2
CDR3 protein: ASWPGNYGYT

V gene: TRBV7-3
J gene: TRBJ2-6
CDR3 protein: ASSDRRSGANVLT

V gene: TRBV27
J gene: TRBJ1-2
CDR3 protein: ASSPRDRGSYT

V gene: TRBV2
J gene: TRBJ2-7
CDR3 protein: ASSQGRERYEQY

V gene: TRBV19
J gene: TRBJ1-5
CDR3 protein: ASNLEGRLYQPQH

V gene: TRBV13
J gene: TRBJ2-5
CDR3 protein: ASHTRQGTETQY

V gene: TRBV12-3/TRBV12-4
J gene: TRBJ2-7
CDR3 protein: ASSRTAYEQY

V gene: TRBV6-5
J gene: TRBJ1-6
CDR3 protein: ASSYSIAGGHSPLH

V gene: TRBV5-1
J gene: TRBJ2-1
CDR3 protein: ASRPGTDLHEQF

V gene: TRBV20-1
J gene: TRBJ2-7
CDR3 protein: SASGSLGLAGSYEQY

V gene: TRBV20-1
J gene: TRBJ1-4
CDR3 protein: SASKGTGGEKLF

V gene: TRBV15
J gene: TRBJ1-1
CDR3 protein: ATSRDSSNTEAF

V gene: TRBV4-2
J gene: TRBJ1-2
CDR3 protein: ASSQVGSSETNYGYT

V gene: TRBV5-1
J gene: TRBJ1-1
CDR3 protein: ASSPTGLGEGTEAF

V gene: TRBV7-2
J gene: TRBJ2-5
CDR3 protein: ASSYGGGGETQY

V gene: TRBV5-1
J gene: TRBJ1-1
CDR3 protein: ASSGDNTPRAF

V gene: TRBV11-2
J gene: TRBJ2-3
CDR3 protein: ASSEDRGHADTQY

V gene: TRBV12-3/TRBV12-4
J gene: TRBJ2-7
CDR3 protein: ASSSQGTAEQY

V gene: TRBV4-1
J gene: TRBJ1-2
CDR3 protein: ASSQDGYSQLYGYT

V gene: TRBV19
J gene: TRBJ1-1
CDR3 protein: ASSIQGASTEAF

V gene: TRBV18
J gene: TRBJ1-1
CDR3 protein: ASFLLMNTEAF

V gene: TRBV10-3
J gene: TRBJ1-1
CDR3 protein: AISEGKAQDTEAF

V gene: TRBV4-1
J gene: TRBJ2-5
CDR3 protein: ASSQDTSLKTQY

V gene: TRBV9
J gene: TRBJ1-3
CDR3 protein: ASSAPGVSGNTIY

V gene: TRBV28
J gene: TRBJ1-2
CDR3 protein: ASSFGTGEGYT

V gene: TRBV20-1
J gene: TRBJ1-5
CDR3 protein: SASQDQPQH

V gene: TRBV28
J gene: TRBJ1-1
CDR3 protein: ASSFRGGHTEAF

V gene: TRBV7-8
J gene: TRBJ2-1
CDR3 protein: ASSPLAGGENEQF

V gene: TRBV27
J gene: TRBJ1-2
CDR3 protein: ASSFRADRGLLGYGYT

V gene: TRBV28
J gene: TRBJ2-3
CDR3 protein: ASSLGGASTDTQY

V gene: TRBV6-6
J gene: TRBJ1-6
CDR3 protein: ASSLVLPGQGRSPLH

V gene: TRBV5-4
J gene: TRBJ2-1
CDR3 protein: ASSWDSTNEQF

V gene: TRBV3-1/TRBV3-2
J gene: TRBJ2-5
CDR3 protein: ASSALAGIRETQY

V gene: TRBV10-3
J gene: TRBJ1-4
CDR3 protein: ATTGGSNEKLF

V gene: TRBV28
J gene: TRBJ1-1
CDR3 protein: ASSLSTEAF

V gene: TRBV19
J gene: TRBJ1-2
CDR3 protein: ASSRPDGYT

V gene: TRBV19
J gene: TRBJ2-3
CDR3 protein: ASRVGHHSTDTQY

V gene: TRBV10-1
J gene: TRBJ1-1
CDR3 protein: ASRLLRAF

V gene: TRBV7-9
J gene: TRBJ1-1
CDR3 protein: ASSLGGVNTEAF

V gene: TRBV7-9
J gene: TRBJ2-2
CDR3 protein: ASSLPRIANTGELF

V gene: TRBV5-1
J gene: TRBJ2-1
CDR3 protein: ASSLVVSGGDIYNEQF

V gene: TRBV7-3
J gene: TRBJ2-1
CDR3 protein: ASSLGRGLGDEQF

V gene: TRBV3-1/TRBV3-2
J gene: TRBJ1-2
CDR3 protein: ASSLTGGAIGYT

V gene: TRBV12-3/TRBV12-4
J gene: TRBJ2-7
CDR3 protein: ASSQGGSYEQY

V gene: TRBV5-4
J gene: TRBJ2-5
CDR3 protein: ASSLDSPGTQY

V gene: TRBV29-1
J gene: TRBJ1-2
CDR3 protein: SVEVGQGNYGYT

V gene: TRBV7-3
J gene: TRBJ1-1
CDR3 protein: ASSLDGGGAAF

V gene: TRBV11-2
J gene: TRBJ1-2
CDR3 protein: ASSLNPGQAYGYT

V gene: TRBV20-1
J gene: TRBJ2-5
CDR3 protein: SASLTGGRETQY

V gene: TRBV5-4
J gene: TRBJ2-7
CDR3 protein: ASSLGDRGTHEQY

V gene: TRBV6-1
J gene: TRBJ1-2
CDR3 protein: ASSAGTGNRIYGYT

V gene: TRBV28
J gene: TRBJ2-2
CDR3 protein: ARRTGLNTGELF

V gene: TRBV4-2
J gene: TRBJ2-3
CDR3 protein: ASSQDQRLAGGIIYTDTQY

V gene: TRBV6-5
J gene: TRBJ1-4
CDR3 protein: ASSSQGAANEKLF

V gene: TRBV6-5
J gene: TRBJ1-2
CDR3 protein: ASSYSGRGLDYGYT

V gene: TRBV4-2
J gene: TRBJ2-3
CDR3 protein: ASSRVGGDTQY